There are many counts of the clone carrying this T cell receptor beta chain. Source material for PBMCs was about 10 ml fresh peripheral blood. CDR1 and CDR2 (germline): GTSNPN, SVGIG (reference sequence). V shed 2 bases, J shed 7 bases, and the junction held 4 bases outside the gene matches. CDR3 length: 13 residues. Researchers amplified the TCR beta CDR3 regions from RNA transcripts. Using the HTBI primer set, a first-round RT-PCR was run on the TCR CDR3. TCRdb passed the multiplex PCR reads through MiXCR, listing each CDR3 protein once. The sample consists of some 270,000 distinct CDR3 sequences, roughly 13% of them appearing once. This sample was taken from a study of T cells in Graves' hyperthyroidism and ophthalmopathy.

The chain couples TRBV30 to TRBJ1-2, with 10 bases matching TRBD1. Sequenced sample: blood. This receptor was taken from a woman aged 25 to 39 with Graves' hyperthyroidism that later progressed to Graves' ophthalmopathy. This CDR3 is CAWSPDRGLGYTF. DNA of the CDR3: TGTGCCTGGAGTCCCGACAGGGGGCTTGGCTACACCTTC.